This T cell receptor (beta chain) is drawn from a study of graft-versus-host responses after intestinal transplantation. Whole-study context: Every recipient had anti-thymocyte globulin induction and 2 to 4 years of tacrolimus plus steroids.

Profiled with immunoSEQ multiplex PCR; TCRdb holds only in-frame clones, not every one. This sample has roughly 99,000 clones; 85% to 95% occur once, and the top ten carry over 0.055%. Worth noting for this clone: What it recognizes is unknown.

The germline V and J ends were trimmed by 2 bases and 6 bases, with 13 bases remaining between them. The CDR3 spans 13 residues. Germline CDR1 is SQVTM and CDR2 is ANQGSEA. Study-wide findings and caveats: Circulating GvH clones peaking coincided with falling HvG clones soon after transplant. Present in recipient marrow, GvH clones included some that appeared first in ileum or blood.

This sequence was found in a human donor who was the organ donor for an intestinal transplant. The specimen was unstimulated CD8+ T cells sorted from spleen or lymph node cells, collected before transplant. The J gene is TRBJ1-2, the V gene TRBV29-1, with D perhaps matching TRBD1 (6 bases). This CDR3 is CSVERTEGDGYTF. Written as DNA, the CDR3 is TGCAGCGTTGAAAGGACAGAGGGTGATGGCTACACCTTC.